The rows below give T cell receptor beta chains drawn from one sample of a study of blood T cell repertoires in COVID-19. This table comes from immunoSEQ multiplex PCR, and its TCRdb copy is limited to in-frame clones, with some not included. Among about 400,000 clones listed, roughly 90% were seen once. Sequenced: PBMCs or T cells enriched from blood (not recorded which). The receptor set was obtained from a woman aged 40 to 49 with acute COVID-19. Each CDR3 is given with its conserved first and last residue.

TRBV6-5,CASNAGEETQYF
TRBV30,CAWSVQGVETQYF
TRBV5-4,CASSLTGTGNTIYF
TRBV19,CASLTAEETQYF
TRBV7-9,CASSLPDRDVGTEAFF
TRBV4-1,CASSQDFGGQGAGEKLFF
TRBV10-3,CASGSSPYGYTF
TRBV29-1,CSVRQVEAGELFF
TRBV10-2,CASRLGQGANYGYTF
TRBV18,CASSPRARANYGYTF
TRBV20-1,CSASASEGSQYF
TRBV19,CASSIGRTGTQPQHF
TRBV9,CASSVGRANYGYTF
TRBV28,CASSLRTGFSYEQYF